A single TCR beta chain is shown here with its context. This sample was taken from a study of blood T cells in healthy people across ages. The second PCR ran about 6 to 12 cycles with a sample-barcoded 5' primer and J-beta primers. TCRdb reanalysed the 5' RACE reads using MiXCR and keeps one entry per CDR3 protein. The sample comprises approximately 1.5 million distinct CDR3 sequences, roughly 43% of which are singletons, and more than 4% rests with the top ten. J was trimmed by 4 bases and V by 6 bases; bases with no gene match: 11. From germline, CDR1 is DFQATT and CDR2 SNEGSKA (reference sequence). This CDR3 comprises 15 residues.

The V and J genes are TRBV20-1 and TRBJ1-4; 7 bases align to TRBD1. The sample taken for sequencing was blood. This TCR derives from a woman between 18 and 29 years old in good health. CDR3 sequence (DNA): TGCAGTGCAAGGACAGGATACCTCTTTAATGAAAAACTGTTTTTT. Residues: CSARTGYLFNEKLFF.